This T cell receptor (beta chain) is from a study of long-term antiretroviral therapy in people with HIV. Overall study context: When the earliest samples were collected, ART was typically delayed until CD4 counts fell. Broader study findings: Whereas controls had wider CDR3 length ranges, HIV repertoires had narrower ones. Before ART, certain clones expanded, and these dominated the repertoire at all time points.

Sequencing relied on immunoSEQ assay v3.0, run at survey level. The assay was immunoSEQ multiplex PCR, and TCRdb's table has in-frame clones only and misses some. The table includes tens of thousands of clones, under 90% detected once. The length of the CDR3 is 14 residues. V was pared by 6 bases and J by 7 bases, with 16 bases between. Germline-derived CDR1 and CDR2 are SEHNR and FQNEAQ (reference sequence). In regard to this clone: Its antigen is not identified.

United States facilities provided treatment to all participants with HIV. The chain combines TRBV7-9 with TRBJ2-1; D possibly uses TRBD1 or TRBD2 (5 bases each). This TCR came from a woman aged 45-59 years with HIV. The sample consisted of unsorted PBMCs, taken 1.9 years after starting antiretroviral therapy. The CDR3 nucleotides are TGTGCCAGCAGGGCCAGGACTGGGGGAAATGAGCAGTTCTTC. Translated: CASRARTGGNEQFF.